These T cell receptor beta chains were read from a single sample in a study of blood T cell repertoires in COVID-19. Clones were sequenced by immunoSEQ multiplex PCR, and TCRdb holds only the in-frame ones, with some missing. The sample gives roughly 400,000 clones, around nine tenths of which show up once; around 10% is in the top ten. Sequencing was performed on PBMCs or T cells enriched from blood (not recorded which). All receptors derive from a woman aged 50 to 65 who had recovered from COVID-19. The CDR3 runs from the conserved cysteine through the conserved F or W. The D gene is left open where the match is weak. Rows may omit the clone size; those that give it use once, few, many or a size class.

cdr3_aa: CASSEYRQDGYTF
cdr3_nt: TGTGCCAGCAGTGAATATCGCCAGGATGGCTACACCTTC
d_call: .
clone_size: .
j_call: TRBJ1-2
v_call: TRBV25-1

cdr3_aa: CASKGDRTTNEKLFF
cdr3_nt: TGTGCCAGCAAGGGGGACAGGACAACTAATGAAAAACTGTTTTTT
d_call: TRBD1
clone_size: .
j_call: TRBJ1-4
v_call: TRBV2

cdr3_aa: CASAQAGMTEAFF
cdr3_nt: TGTGCCAGCGCTCAAGCAGGGATGACTGAAGCTTTCTTT
d_call: .
clone_size: .
j_call: TRBJ1-1
v_call: TRBV2

cdr3_aa: CASSPGDVQGIGEKLFF
cdr3_nt: TGTGCCAGCAGCCCCGGTGACGTACAGGGGATAGGTGAAAAACTGTTTTTT
d_call: TRBD1
clone_size: .
j_call: TRBJ1-4
v_call: TRBV5-5

cdr3_aa: CASSRDRDPGGYTF
cdr3_nt: TGTGCCAGCAGTCGCGACAGGGACCCTGGTGGCTACACCTTC
d_call: TRBD1
clone_size: .
j_call: TRBJ1-2
v_call: TRBV6-5

cdr3_aa: CASERGGKNTEAFF
cdr3_nt: TGTGCCAGCGAGAGGGGAGGGAAGAACACTGAAGCTTTCTTT
d_call: .
clone_size: .
j_call: TRBJ1-1
v_call: TRBV6-5

cdr3_aa: CATGDQPQHF
cdr3_nt: TGTGCCACAGGGGATCAGCCCCAGCATTTT
d_call: .
clone_size: .
j_call: TRBJ1-5
v_call: TRBV28

cdr3_aa: CASSGQGRLYSGYTF
cdr3_nt: TGTGCCAGCTCTGGACAGGGTAGGCTCTATAGTGGCTACACCTTC
d_call: TRBD1
clone_size: .
j_call: TRBJ1-2
v_call: TRBV6-5

cdr3_aa: CASSPLGRGGQPQHF
cdr3_nt: TGTGCCAGCAGCCCGCTCGGCAGGGGTGGCCAGCCCCAGCATTTT
d_call: .
clone_size: few
j_call: TRBJ1-5
v_call: TRBV27

cdr3_aa: CASTHRRGLFYDGYTF
cdr3_nt: TGTGCCAGTACCCATCGGAGGGGTTTGTTTTACGATGGCTACACCTTC
d_call: .
clone_size: .
j_call: TRBJ1-2
v_call: TRBV19

cdr3_aa: CATSETSGGTQYF
cdr3_nt: TGTGCCACCAGTGAAACAAGCGGGGGGACGCAGTATTTT
d_call: TRBD2
clone_size: .
j_call: TRBJ2-3
v_call: TRBV24-1

cdr3_aa: CASSETGLGGSYEQYF
cdr3_nt: TGTGCCAGCAGTGAAACAGGGTTAGGGGGTTCCTACGAGCAGTACTTC
d_call: .
clone_size: .
j_call: TRBJ2-7
v_call: TRBV6-1

cdr3_aa: CASAYWSFSNQPQHF
cdr3_nt: TGTGCCAGCGCTTACTGGTCTTTTAGCAATCAGCCCCAGCATTTT
d_call: .
clone_size: .
j_call: TRBJ1-5
v_call: TRBV28

cdr3_aa: CASSYSGTVNEKLFF
cdr3_nt: TGTGCCAGCAGCTACTCTGGGACTGTGAATGAAAAACTGTTTTTT
d_call: .
clone_size: .
j_call: TRBJ1-4
v_call: TRBV6-5

cdr3_aa: CASSPGQGSSYEQYF
cdr3_nt: TGTGCCAGCAGTCCTGGACAGGGGAGCTCCTACGAGCAGTACTTC
d_call: TRBD1
clone_size: few
j_call: TRBJ2-7
v_call: TRBV2

cdr3_aa: CAWSVLDSIFGEQYF
cdr3_nt: TGTGCCTGGAGCGTTCTAGACAGTATCTTTGGCGAGCAGTACTTC
d_call: .
clone_size: .
j_call: TRBJ2-7
v_call: TRBV30

cdr3_aa: CASSQEASGGVLNTQYF
cdr3_nt: TGTGCCAGCAGCCAAGAGGCTAGCGGGGGGGTCTTAAATACGCAGTATTTT
d_call: TRBD2
clone_size: .
j_call: TRBJ2-3
v_call: TRBV4-2

cdr3_aa: CASQESTAGYTF
cdr3_nt: TGTGCCAGTCAGGAATCGACCGCGGGCTACACCTTC
d_call: .
clone_size: .
j_call: TRBJ1-2
v_call: TRBV19

cdr3_aa: CASSLAFGTANTGELFF
cdr3_nt: TGCGCCAGCAGCTTGGCATTTGGGACAGCGAACACCGGGGAGCTGTTTTTT
d_call: TRBD1
clone_size: .
j_call: TRBJ2-2
v_call: TRBV5-1

cdr3_aa: CASSFPTSGGAGINEQFF
cdr3_nt: TGCGCCAGCAGCTTCCCAACTAGCGGGGGGGCCGGTATCAATGAGCAGTTCTTC
d_call: TRBD2
clone_size: .
j_call: TRBJ2-1
v_call: TRBV5-1

cdr3_aa: CASSEAEGYYGYTF
cdr3_nt: TGTGCCAGCAGTGAAGCTGAGGGATACTATGGCTACACCTTC
d_call: .
clone_size: .
j_call: TRBJ1-2
v_call: TRBV2

cdr3_aa: CASSSPSSGAYNEQFF
cdr3_nt: TGTGCCAGCAGCTCCCCCTCTAGCGGGGCCTACAATGAGCAGTTCTTC
d_call: TRBD2
clone_size: .
j_call: TRBJ2-1
v_call: TRBV11-3

cdr3_aa: CASTQWYEQYF
cdr3_nt: TGTGCCAGTACCCAGTGGTACGAGCAGTACTTC
d_call: .
clone_size: .
j_call: TRBJ2-7
v_call: TRBV6-5

cdr3_aa: CASRTRGAWTEAFF
cdr3_nt: TGTGCCAGCAGGACTCGGGGGGCCTGGACTGAAGCTTTCTTT
d_call: .
clone_size: .
j_call: TRBJ1-1
v_call: TRBV6-5

cdr3_aa: CASSYWDRVGNQPQHF
cdr3_nt: TGTGCCAGCAGTTACTGGGACAGGGTCGGCAATCAGCCCCAGCATTTT
d_call: TRBD1
clone_size: .
j_call: TRBJ1-5
v_call: TRBV6-2/TRBV6-3

cdr3_aa: CASSYVSVAGLDEQYF
cdr3_nt: TGTGCCAGCAGTTACGTTTCGGTTGCAGGGCTGGACGAGCAGTACTTC
d_call: .
clone_size: .
j_call: TRBJ2-7
v_call: TRBV6-2/TRBV6-3

cdr3_aa: CASSEAGQGVYGYTF
cdr3_nt: TGTGCCAGCAGTGAAGCGGGACAGGGTGTCTATGGCTACACCTTC
d_call: TRBD1
clone_size: .
j_call: TRBJ1-2
v_call: TRBV6-1

cdr3_aa: CASSHLDRRGYTF
cdr3_nt: TGTGCCAGCAGCCACCTAGACAGGCGGGGCTACACCTTC
d_call: .
clone_size: .
j_call: TRBJ1-2
v_call: TRBV14

cdr3_aa: CASVEANRPGGYTF
cdr3_nt: TGTGCCAGCGTTGAGGCAAATCGACCGGGGGGCTACACCTTC
d_call: .
clone_size: .
j_call: TRBJ1-2
v_call: TRBV5-8

cdr3_aa: CSASTSGGGPEQFF
cdr3_nt: TGCAGTGCTAGTACTAGCGGGGGCGGGCCTGAGCAGTTCTTC
d_call: TRBD2
clone_size: .
j_call: TRBJ2-1
v_call: TRBV20-1

cdr3_aa: CASSPYREYRMNTEAFF
cdr3_nt: TGCGCCAGCAGCCCTTACAGGGAGTACAGAATGAACACTGAAGCTTTCTTT
d_call: .
clone_size: .
j_call: TRBJ1-1
v_call: TRBV5-1

cdr3_aa: CASSITGQGSYYTF
cdr3_nt: TGTGCCAGTAGTATAACCGGACAGGGGAGCTACTACACCTTC
d_call: TRBD1
clone_size: .
j_call: TRBJ1-2
v_call: TRBV19

cdr3_aa: CASSADLNTEAFF
cdr3_nt: TGTGCCAGCAGCGCCGACTTGAACACTGAAGCTTTCTTT
d_call: .
clone_size: .
j_call: TRBJ1-1
v_call: TRBV7-6

cdr3_aa: CAAKRTGLNQPQHF
cdr3_nt: TGTGCCGCCAAGAGGACAGGGCTAAATCAGCCCCAGCATTTT
d_call: TRBD1
clone_size: .
j_call: TRBJ1-5
v_call: TRBV19

cdr3_aa: CASSELRQGPLGNQPQHF
cdr3_nt: TGTGCCAGCAGTGAATTACGGCAGGGCCCGTTAGGCAATCAGCCCCAGCATTTT
d_call: .
clone_size: .
j_call: TRBJ1-5
v_call: TRBV2

cdr3_aa: CASSRDSYEQYF
cdr3_nt: TGTGCCAGCAGTAGAGACAGCTACGAGCAGTACTTC
d_call: .
clone_size: .
j_call: TRBJ2-7
v_call: TRBV6-2/TRBV6-3

cdr3_aa: CASSSRTEGGDEQFF
cdr3_nt: TGTGCCAGCAGCTCACGGACAGAGGGCGGCGATGAGCAGTTCTTC
d_call: .
clone_size: .
j_call: TRBJ2-1
v_call: TRBV7-9

cdr3_aa: CASSPKSGDETQYF
cdr3_nt: TGTGCCAGCTCACCGAAATCAGGGGACGAGACCCAGTACTTC
d_call: .
clone_size: .
j_call: TRBJ2-5
v_call: TRBV18

cdr3_aa: CASSFQGAGYEQYF
cdr3_nt: TGTGCCAGCAGCTTCCAGGGGGCGGGCTACGAGCAGTACTTC
d_call: TRBD1
clone_size: few
j_call: TRBJ2-7
v_call: TRBV5-4

cdr3_aa: CASSPGGGNRNTEAFF
cdr3_nt: TGTGCCAGCAGCCCCGGCGGGGGCAACCGGAACACTGAAGCTTTCTTT
d_call: .
clone_size: few
j_call: TRBJ1-1
v_call: TRBV9

cdr3_aa: CASSIGTGYNEQFF
cdr3_nt: TGTGCCAGCAGCATTGGGACAGGGTACAATGAGCAGTTCTTC
d_call: TRBD1
clone_size: .
j_call: TRBJ2-1
v_call: TRBV3-1/TRBV3-2

cdr3_aa: CASSLVASSSEKFF
cdr3_nt: TGTGCCAGCAGCTTGGTAGCGTCGAGCAGTGAAAAGTTCTTC
d_call: .
clone_size: .
j_call: TRBJ2-1
v_call: TRBV5-6

cdr3_aa: CASSLTSGDNEQFF
cdr3_nt: TGTGCCAGCAGCCTGACTAGCGGAGACAATGAGCAGTTCTTC
d_call: TRBD2
clone_size: few
j_call: TRBJ2-1
v_call: TRBV7-9

cdr3_aa: CASAYSGSGYTF
cdr3_nt: TGTGCCTCAGCGTATTCTGGGTCCGGCTACACCTTC
d_call: .
clone_size: .
j_call: TRBJ1-2
v_call: TRBV12-3/TRBV12-4

cdr3_aa: CASNEGQPQHF
cdr3_nt: TGTGCCAGTAACGAGGGTCAGCCCCAGCATTTT
d_call: .
clone_size: .
j_call: TRBJ1-5
v_call: TRBV19

cdr3_aa: CASRKTGGETKPQHF
cdr3_nt: TGTGCCAGTAGGAAAACGGGGGGGGAAACGAAGCCCCAGCATTTT
d_call: .
clone_size: .
j_call: TRBJ1-5
v_call: TRBV28

cdr3_aa: CASSFLNSRGIGGNSPLHF
cdr3_nt: TGTGCCAGCAGCTTTTTGAACTCCAGGGGAATAGGAGGAAATTCACCCCTCCACTTT
d_call: .
clone_size: .
j_call: TRBJ1-6
v_call: TRBV7-8

cdr3_aa: CSAPTGGTDTQYF
cdr3_nt: TGCAGCGCTCCGACAGGGGGCACAGATACGCAGTATTTT
d_call: TRBD1
clone_size: few
j_call: TRBJ2-3
v_call: TRBV29-1

cdr3_aa: CAADEAKNIQYF
cdr3_nt: TGTGCGGCGGATGAAGCCAAAAACATTCAGTACTTC
d_call: .
clone_size: .
j_call: TRBJ2-4
v_call: TRBV19

cdr3_aa: CATSRTGGVSEAFF
cdr3_nt: TGTGCCACCAGCAGGACAGGGGGCGTTTCGGAAGCTTTCTTT
d_call: TRBD1
clone_size: .
j_call: TRBJ1-1
v_call: TRBV15

cdr3_aa: CASSPGPGTGLETQYF
cdr3_nt: TGTGCCAGCAGTCCGGGCCCCGGGACAGGGTTAGAGACCCAGTACTTC
d_call: TRBD1
clone_size: .
j_call: TRBJ2-5
v_call: TRBV27

cdr3_aa: CASSSPGTGRGKGYTF
cdr3_nt: TGTGCCAGCAGCTCCCCGGGGACAGGCCGAGGGAAGGGCTACACCTTC
d_call: TRBD1
clone_size: .
j_call: TRBJ1-2
v_call: TRBV6-2/TRBV6-3

cdr3_aa: CASSLVPGGITDTQYF
cdr3_nt: TGCGCCAGCAGCTTGGTTCCGGGGGGGATCACAGATACGCAGTATTTT
d_call: TRBD2
clone_size: .
j_call: TRBJ2-3
v_call: TRBV5-1

cdr3_aa: CASSFRGTGELFF
cdr3_nt: TGTGCCAGCAGTTTCAGGGGCACCGGGGAGCTGTTTTTT
d_call: .
clone_size: .
j_call: TRBJ2-2
v_call: TRBV6-5

cdr3_aa: CASSMEGIYGYTF
cdr3_nt: TGTGCCAGTAGTATGGAGGGGATCTATGGCTACACCTTC
d_call: .
clone_size: .
j_call: TRBJ1-2
v_call: TRBV19

cdr3_aa: CASRGQSYEQYF
cdr3_nt: TGTGCCAGCAGGGGACAGTCCTACGAGCAGTACTTC
d_call: TRBD1
clone_size: .
j_call: TRBJ2-7
v_call: TRBV12-3/TRBV12-4

cdr3_aa: CASSFQGGAGNQPQHF
cdr3_nt: TGTGCCAGCAGCTTTCAAGGGGGCGCGGGCAATCAGCCCCAGCATTTT
d_call: TRBD1
clone_size: .
j_call: TRBJ1-5
v_call: TRBV7-2